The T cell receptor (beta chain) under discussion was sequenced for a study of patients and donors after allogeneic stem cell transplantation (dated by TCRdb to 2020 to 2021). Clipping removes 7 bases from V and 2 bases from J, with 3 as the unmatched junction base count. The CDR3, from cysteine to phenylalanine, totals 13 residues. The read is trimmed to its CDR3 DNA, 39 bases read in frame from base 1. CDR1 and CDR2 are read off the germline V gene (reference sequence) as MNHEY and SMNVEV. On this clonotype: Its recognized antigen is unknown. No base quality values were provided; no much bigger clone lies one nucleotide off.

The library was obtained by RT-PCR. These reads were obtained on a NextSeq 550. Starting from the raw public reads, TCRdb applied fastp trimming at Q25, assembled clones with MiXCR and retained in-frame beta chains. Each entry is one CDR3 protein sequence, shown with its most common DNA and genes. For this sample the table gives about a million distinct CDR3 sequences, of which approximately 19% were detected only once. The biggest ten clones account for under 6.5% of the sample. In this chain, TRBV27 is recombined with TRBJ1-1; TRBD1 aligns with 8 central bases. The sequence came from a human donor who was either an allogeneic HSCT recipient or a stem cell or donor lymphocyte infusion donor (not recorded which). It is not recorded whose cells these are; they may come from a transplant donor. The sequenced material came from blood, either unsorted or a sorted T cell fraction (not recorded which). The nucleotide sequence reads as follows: TGTGCCAGCATCGGACAGGGAAACACTGAAGCTTTCTTT. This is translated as CASIGQGNTEAFF.